The next 15 T cell receptor beta chains were all read from a single sample in a study of T cells in Graves' hyperthyroidism and ophthalmopathy. Template material for amplifying TCR beta CDR3 regions consisted of RNA transcripts. Researchers ran a first-round RT-PCR on the TCR CDR3 using the HTBI primer set. TCRdb analysed the multiplex PCR reads with MiXCR anew, one entry per CDR3 protein. The table has about 400,000 distinct CDR3 sequences, just under 15% seen once. The source material was blood. Receptors were obtained from a woman aged 25 to 39 with Graves' hyperthyroidism.

The chain has TRBV29-1 and TRBJ2-3; 8 bases fit TRBD2. V was clipped by 3 bases and J by 3 bases; unmatched bases: 17. Germline CDR1 reads SQVTM; CDR2 reads ANQGSEA. This CDR3 has 18 amino acids. CDR3: CSVDAQGRRAGVTDTQYF. CDR3 in DNA: TGCAGCGTTGATGCTCAGGGCCGTCGAGCGGGAGTAACAGATACGCAGTATTTT.

The rearrangement links TRBV11-3 to TRBJ1-1, with D possibly TRBD1 on 5 matching bases. Looked up from germline, CDR1 is SGHNT and CDR2 is YENEEA. Trimming shortened V by 3 bases and J by 0 bases, and 11 bases separated the two germline ends. This CDR3 is built from 15 residues. The chain's CDR3 is CASSFSRQMNTEAFF. The CDR3 nucleotides read TGTGCCAGCAGCTTTTCCCGACAGATGAACACTGAAGCTTTCTTT.

CDR3 in amino acids: CASSQDGFYGYTF. DNA of the CDR3: TGCGCCAGCAGCCAAGATGGGTTCTATGGCTACACCTTC. The rearrangement links TRBV4-1 to TRBJ1-2; D remains ambiguous. Deletions cut 0 bases from V and 4 bases from J, with 6 bases between. The length of the CDR3 is 13 residues. The germline CDR1 and CDR2 sequences are MGHRA and YSYEKL.

This chain uses TRBV27 with TRBJ1-3; possible D gene TRBD1, 6 bases. Deletions cut 6 bases from V and 2 bases from J, with 11 bases between. Looked up from germline, CDR1 is MNHEY and CDR2 is SMNVEV (reference sequence). This CDR3 is 14 amino acids long. This CDR3 is CASSSGVAGNTIYF. DNA of the CDR3: TGTGCCAGCAGCTCAGGGGTTGCTGGAAACACCATATATTTT.

The chain joins TRBV27 to TRBJ1-2; tentative D call: TRBD1 (5 bases). Germline CDR1 is MNHEY and CDR2 is SMNVEV (reference sequence). Trimming took off 4 bases at V and 0 bases at J, with 21 bases between the two ends. The CDR3 totals 18 residues. The DNA for the CDR3 is TGTGCCAGCAGTTCCCCCCGGGAGGGGACCATTCCTAACTATGGCTACACCTTC. Translation gives CASSSPREGTIPNYGYTF.

This clonotype showed up just once. In nucleotides, the CDR3 is TGTGCCATCAGTGAACAACAGGGCAAATTCAGTGGCTACACCTTC. Translating gives CAISEQQGKFSGYTF. This chain links TRBV10-3 with TRBJ1-2; D perhaps matches TRBD1 (6 bases). CDR1 and CDR2 from the germline V gene are ENHRY and SYGVKD. The CDR3 is 15 residues long. V lost 3 bases and J 7 bases, leaving 18 bases between the germline ends.

The chain employs TRBV9 and TRBJ2-1; D unclear. Trimming left V 1 base short and J 4 bases short, with 6 bases between. The CDR3 runs to 13 residues. Germline values: CDR1 SGDLS, CDR2 YYNGEE. The CDR3 loop reads CASSVYPYNEQFF. The CDR3 DNA is TGTGCCAGCAGCGTATACCCATACAATGAGCAGTTCTTC. Together with reference TRBV9 and TRBJ2-1, the CDR3 gives the full variable domain: DSGVTQTPKHLITATGQRVTLRCSPRSGDLSVYWYQQSLDQGLQFLIQYYNGEERAKGNILERFSAQQFPDLHSELNLSSLELGDSALYFCASSVYPYNEQFFGPGTRLTVL.

The table lists this clonotype with many counts. The chain combines TRBV28 with TRBJ1-1; D might be TRBD1 (6 bases). V was pared by 8 bases and J by 4 bases, with 20 bases between. Germline V lookup: CDR1 MDHEN, CDR2 SYDVKM. The CDR3 runs to 15 residues. The CDR3 bases are TGTGCCAGCGGGGGGGAAGGGGGGGCCGCCACTGAAGCTTTCTTT. This encodes CASGGEGGAATEAFF.

This clonotype was counted ten times or more. This chain uses TRBV6-1 with TRBJ2-3; the D gene is possibly TRBD1 (6 bases). Germline V gives CDR1 MNHNS, CDR2 SASEGT. Trimming took off 5 bases at V and 4 bases at J, with 13 bases between the two ends. The CDR3 length is 14 residues. The CDR3 sequence is CASSSQGRPDTQYF. The CDR3 nucleotides are TGTGCCAGCAGTTCACAGGGTCGGCCAGATACGCAGTATTTT.

The chain joins TRBV12-3 or TRBV12-4 to TRBJ2-1, with 13 bases aligning to TRBD2. This CDR3 is built from 18 residues. Germline trimming cut 5 bases from V and 0 bases from J; bases unmatched to any gene: 7. In nucleotides, the CDR3 is TGTGCCAGCAGTGCCCGACTAGCGGGAGGCGGCTCCTACAATGAGCAGTTCTTC. Residues: CASSARLAGGGSYNEQFF.

This clonotype was counted ten times or more. The chain recombines TRBV2 with TRBJ2-7; 7 positions match TRBD1. The germline CDR1 and CDR2 sequences are SNHLY and FYNNEI. V lost 8 bases to trimming and J lost 3 bases; unmatched junction nucleotides: 1. The CDR3 has 11 amino acids. This CDR3 is CASGTDYEQYF. In DNA form, the CDR3 reads TGTGCCAGCGGGACAGACTACGAGCAGTACTTC.

This rearrangement joins TRBV5-1 to TRBJ2-7, with no clear D. Germline V lookup: CDR1 SGHRS, CDR2 YFSETQ. Trimming shortened V by 4 bases and J by 0 bases, and 8 bases separated the two germline ends. This CDR3 comprises 13 residues. The CDR3 loop reads CASSPTTSYEQYF. The CDR3 DNA is TGCGCCAGCAGCCCTACTACCTCCTACGAGCAGTACTTC.

This clonotype was counted only a few times. V gene TRBV12-3 or TRBV12-4 combines with J gene TRBJ1-1; D possibly corresponds to TRBD1 (5 bases). V gave up 5 bases and J gave up 10 bases, with 17 bases separating them. There are 13 residues in the CDR3. CDR3 in DNA: TGTGCCAGCAGTCTCCCGGGCAGTCAGGGAGCTTTCTTT. Translated, it gives CASSLPGSQGAFF.

This clonotype came up many times. The J gene is TRBJ2-1, the V gene TRBV11-3, with 7 positions matching TRBD2. Germline assignment: CDR1 SGHNT and CDR2 YENEEA. This CDR3 spans 14 amino acids. J was trimmed by 5 bases and V by 3 bases; bases with no gene match: 4. Here the CDR3 reads CASSFRGGHNEQFF. Written as DNA, the CDR3 is TGTGCCAGCAGCTTCCGCGGGGGACACAATGAGCAGTTCTTC.

This clonotype was seen repeatedly, ten times or more. The chain has TRBV11-3 and TRBJ2-7, with a possible D match to TRBD1 (6 bases). Germline V lookup: CDR1 SGHNT, CDR2 YENEEA. The V gene lost 5 bases and the J gene lost 2 bases, with 13 bases spanning the gap. The length of the CDR3 is 14 residues. DNA of the CDR3: TGTGCCAGCAGCGATGGACAGACTACCTACGAGCAGTACTTC. It encodes CASSDGQTTYEQYF.